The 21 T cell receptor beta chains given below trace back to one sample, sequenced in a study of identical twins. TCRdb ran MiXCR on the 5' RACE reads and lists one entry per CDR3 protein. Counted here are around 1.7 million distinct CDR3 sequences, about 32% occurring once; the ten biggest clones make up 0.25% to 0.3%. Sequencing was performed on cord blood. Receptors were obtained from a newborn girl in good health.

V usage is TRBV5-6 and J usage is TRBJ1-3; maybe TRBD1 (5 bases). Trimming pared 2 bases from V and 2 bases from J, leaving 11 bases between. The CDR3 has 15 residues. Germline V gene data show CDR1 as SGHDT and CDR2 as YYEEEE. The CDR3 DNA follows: TGTGCCAGCAGCTTTAAGGGGAGAGCTGGAAACACCATATATTTT. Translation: CASSFKGRAGNTIYF.

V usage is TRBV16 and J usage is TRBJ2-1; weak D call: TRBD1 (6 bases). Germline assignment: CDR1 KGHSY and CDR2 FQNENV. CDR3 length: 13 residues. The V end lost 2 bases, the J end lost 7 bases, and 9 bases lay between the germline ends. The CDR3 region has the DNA TGTGCCAGCAGCCAACTACAGGGAAATGAGCAGTTCTTC. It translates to CASSQLQGNEQFF.

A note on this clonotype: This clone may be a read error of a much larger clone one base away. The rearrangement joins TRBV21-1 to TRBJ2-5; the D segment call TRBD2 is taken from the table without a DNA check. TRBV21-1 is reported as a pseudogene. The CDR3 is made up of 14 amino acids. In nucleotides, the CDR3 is TGTGCCAGCAGCAACAACGGGACTCCTTGCGAGCAGTCCTTC. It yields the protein CASSNNGTPCEQSF.

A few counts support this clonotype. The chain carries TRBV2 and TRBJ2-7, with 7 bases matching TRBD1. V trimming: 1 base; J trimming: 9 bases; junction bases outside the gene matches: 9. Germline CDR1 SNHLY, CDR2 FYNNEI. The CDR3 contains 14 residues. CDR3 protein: CASSEEQGLPLQYF. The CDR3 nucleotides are TGTGCCAGCAGTGAAGAACAGGGGCTCCCTTTGCAGTACTTC.

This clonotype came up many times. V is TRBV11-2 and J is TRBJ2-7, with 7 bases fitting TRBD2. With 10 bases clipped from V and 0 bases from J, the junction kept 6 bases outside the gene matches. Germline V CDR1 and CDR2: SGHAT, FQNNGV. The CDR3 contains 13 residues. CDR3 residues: CATPGTNSYEQYF. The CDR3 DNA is TGTGCCACCCCCGGGACTAACTCCTACGAGCAGTACTTC.

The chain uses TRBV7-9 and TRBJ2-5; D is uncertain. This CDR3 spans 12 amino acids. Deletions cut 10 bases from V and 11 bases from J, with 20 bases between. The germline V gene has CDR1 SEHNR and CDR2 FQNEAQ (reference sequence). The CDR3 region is CAILPVYNEQYF. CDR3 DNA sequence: TGTGCCATCCTACCGGTCTACAATGAGCAGTACTTC.

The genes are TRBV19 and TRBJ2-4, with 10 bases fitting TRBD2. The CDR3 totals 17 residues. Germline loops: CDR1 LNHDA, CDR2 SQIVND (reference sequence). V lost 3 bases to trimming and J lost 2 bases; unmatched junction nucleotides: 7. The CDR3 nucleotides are TGTGCCAGTAGTATTTTGAGCGGGGGGGAGCCCAAAAACATTCAGTACTTC. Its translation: CASSILSGGEPKNIQYF.

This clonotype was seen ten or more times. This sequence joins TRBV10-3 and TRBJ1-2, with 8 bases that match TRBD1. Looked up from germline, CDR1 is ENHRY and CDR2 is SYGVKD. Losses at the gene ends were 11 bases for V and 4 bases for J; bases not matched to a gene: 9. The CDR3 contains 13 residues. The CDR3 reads CALQQGDGYGYTF. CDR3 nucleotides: TGTGCCTTACAACAGGGGGATGGCTATGGCTACACCTTC.

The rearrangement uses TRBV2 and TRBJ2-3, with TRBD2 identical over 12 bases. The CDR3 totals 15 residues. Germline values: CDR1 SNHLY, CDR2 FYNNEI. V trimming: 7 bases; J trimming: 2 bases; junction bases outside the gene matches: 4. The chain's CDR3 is CASNRTSGNTDTQYF. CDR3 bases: TGTGCCAGCAATAGGACTAGCGGGAACACAGATACGCAGTATTTT. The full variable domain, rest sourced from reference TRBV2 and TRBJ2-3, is EPEVTQTPSHQVTQMGQEVILRCVPISNHLYFYWYRQILGQKVEFLVSFYNNEISEKSEIFDDQFSVERPDGSNFTLKIRSTKLEDSAMYFCASNRTSGNTDTQYFGPGTRLTVL.

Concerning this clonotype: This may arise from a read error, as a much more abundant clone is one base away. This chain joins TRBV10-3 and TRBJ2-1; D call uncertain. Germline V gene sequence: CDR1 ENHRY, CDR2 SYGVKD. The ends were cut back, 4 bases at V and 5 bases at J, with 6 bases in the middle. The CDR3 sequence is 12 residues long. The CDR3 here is CAISGHDNEQFF. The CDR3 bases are TGTGCCATCAGTGGCCACGACAATGAGCAGTTCTTC.

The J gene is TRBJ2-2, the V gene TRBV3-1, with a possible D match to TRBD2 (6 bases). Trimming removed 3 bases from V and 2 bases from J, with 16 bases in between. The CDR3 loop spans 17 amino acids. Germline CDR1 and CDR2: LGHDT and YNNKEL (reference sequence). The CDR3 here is CASSHGSGTLNTGELFF. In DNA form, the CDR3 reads TGTGCCAGCAGCCATGGATCCGGGACTCTCAACACCGGGGAGCTGTTTTTT.

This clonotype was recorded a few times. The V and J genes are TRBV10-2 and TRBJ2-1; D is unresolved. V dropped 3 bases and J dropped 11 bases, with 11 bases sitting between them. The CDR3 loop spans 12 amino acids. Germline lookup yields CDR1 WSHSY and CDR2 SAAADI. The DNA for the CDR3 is TGCGCCAGCAGTGATACGACTCCGAAGCAGTTCTTC. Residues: CASSDTTPKQFF.

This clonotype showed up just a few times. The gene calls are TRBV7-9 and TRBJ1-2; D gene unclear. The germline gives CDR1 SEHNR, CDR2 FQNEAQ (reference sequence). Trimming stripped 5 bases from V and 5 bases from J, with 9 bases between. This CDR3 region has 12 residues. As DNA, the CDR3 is TGTGCCAGCAGCCCGCGGATGTATGGCTACACCTTC. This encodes CASSPRMYGYTF.

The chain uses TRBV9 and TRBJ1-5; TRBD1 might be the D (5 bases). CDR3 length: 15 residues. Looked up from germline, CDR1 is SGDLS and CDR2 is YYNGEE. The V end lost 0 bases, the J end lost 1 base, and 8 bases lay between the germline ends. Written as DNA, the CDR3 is TGTGCCAGCAGCGTAGATCCAGGGAGCAATCAGCCCCAGCATTTT. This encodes CASSVDPGSNQPQHF.

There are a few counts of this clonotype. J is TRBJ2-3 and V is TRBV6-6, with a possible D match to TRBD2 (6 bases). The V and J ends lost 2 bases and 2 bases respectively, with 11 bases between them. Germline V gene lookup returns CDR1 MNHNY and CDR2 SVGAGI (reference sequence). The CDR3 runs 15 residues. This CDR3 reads CASSYGLLNTDTQYF. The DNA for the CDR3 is TGTGCCAGCAGTTACGGACTACTCAACACAGATACGCAGTATTTT.

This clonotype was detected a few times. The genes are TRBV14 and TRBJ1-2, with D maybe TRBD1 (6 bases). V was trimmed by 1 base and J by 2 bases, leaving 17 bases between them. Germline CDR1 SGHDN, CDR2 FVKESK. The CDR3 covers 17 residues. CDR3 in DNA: TGTGCCAGCAGCCAAGGGAACAACAGAGGGGGGAACTATGGCTACACCTTC. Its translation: CASSQGNNRGGNYGYTF.

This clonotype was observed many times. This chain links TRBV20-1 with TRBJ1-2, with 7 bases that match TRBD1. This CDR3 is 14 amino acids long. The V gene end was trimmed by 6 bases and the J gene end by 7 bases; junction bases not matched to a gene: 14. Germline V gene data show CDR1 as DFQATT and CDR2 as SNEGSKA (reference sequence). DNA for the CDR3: TGCAGTGCGGTTAAGTTAAGACAGGGTCCTGGCTACACCTTC. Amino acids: CSAVKLRQGPGYTF.

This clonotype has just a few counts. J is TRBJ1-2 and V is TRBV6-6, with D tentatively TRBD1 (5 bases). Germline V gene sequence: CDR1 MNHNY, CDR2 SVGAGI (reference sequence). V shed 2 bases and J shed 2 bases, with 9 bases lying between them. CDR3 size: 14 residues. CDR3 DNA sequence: TGTGCCAGCAGTTACGGGGCCAGAAACTATGGCTACACCTTC. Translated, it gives CASSYGARNYGYTF.

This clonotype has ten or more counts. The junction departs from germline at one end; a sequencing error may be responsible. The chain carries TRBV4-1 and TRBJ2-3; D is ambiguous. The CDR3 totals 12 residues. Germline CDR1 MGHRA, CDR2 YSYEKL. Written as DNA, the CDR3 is TGTGCCAGCAGCCAACCGGCAGATACGCAGTATTTT. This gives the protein CASSQPADTQYF.

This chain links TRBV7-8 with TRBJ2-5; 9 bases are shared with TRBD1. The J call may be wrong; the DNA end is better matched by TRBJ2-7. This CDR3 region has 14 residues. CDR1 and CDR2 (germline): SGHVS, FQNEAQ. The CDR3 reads CASSFRTGVHEQYF. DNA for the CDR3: TGTGCCAGCAGCTTCCGGACAGGGGTCCACGAGCAGTACTTC.

Written as DNA, the CDR3 is TGCGCCAGCAGCTTGGCATACAGCAAAGAGACCCAGTACTTC. Protein product: CASSLAYSKETQYF. The rearrangement links TRBV5-1 to TRBJ2-5; D unresolved. Germline V gene sequence: CDR1 SGHRS, CDR2 YFSETQ. There are 14 residues in the CDR3. Trimming took off 0 bases at V and 3 bases at J, with 9 bases between the two ends.